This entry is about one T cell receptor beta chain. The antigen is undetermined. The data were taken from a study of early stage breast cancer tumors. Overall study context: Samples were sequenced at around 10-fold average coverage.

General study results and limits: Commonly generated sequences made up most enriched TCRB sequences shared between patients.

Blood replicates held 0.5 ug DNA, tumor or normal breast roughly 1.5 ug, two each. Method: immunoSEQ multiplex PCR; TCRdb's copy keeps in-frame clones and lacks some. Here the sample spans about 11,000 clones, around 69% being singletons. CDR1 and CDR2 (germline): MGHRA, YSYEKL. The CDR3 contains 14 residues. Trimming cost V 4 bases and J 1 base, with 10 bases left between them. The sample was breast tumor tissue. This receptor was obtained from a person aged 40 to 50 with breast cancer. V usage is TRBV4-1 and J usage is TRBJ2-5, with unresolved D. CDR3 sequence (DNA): TGCGCCAGCAGCCTAGGGCCTATCCAAGAGACCCAGTACTTC. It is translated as CASSLGPIQETQYF.